One and the same sample provided the 15 T cell receptor beta chains below, sequenced in a study of cytomegalovirus exposure and HLA in healthy donors. Researchers ran the PCR with 60 Vbeta and 13 Jbeta primers. The table came from immunoSEQ multiplex PCR; TCRdb's copy has only in-frame clones and leaves some out. The data hold approximately 150,000 clones, with roughly 80% observed a single time. The specimen sequenced was PBMCs. These receptors were collected from a man aged 35-49 years in good health and CMV-seronegative.

The gene calls are TRBV25-1 and TRBJ2-1; TRBD1 agrees at 8 bases. This CDR3 has 17 residues. The germline CDR1 and CDR2 sequences are MGHDK and SYGVNS. The V and J ends lost 1 base and 3 bases, in that order; junction bases with no gene match: 8. The CDR3 DNA sequence: TGTGCCAGCAGTGAATCCGTTAACAGGGGGTTCTACAATGAGCAGTTCTTC. Translated, it gives CASSESVNRGFYNEQFF.

The chain couples TRBV28 to TRBJ1-4; TRBD1 aligns across 8 bases. This CDR3 contains 13 residues. The germline V gene has CDR1 MDHEN and CDR2 SYDVKM. J was trimmed by 8 bases and V by 11 bases; bases with no gene match: 10. CDR3 coding DNA: TGTGCCGTTAACTACAGGGGGAACGAAAAACTGTTTTTT. Translation: CAVNYRGNEKLFF.

The chain joins TRBV2 to TRBJ2-3; 9 bases are a match to TRBD2. CDR3 length equals 16 residues. The germline gives CDR1 SNHLY, CDR2 FYNNEI. V was pared by 5 bases and J by 2 bases, with 8 bases of the junction left unmatched. CDR3 in amino acids: CASSPLWTSATDTQYF. The CDR3 region has the DNA TGTGCCAGCAGTCCGCTTTGGACTAGCGCCACAGATACGCAGTATTTT.

The chain joins TRBV27 to TRBJ2-7; TRBD2 matches 8 bases. The CDR3 is made up of 13 amino acids. Germline CDR1 MNHEY, CDR2 SMNVEV (reference sequence). J gave up 7 bases and V 2 bases, and 4 bases lay outside the gene matches. In DNA, the CDR3 is TGTGCCAGCAGTTTACATCCGGGAGGGGAGCAGTACTTC. Translated, it gives CASSLHPGGEQYF.

The chain recombines TRBV5-5 with TRBJ1-4, with a possible D match to TRBD1 (6 bases). The germline V and J ends were trimmed by 4 bases and 2 bases, with 12 bases remaining between them. CDR1 is SGHKS, CDR2 YYEKEE, per germline (reference sequence). The CDR3 consists of 15 residues. CDR3 residues: CASSRTGPTNEKLFF. CDR3 coding DNA: TGTGCCAGCAGCCGAACAGGGCCCACTAATGAAAAACTGTTTTTT.

This sequence joins TRBV18 and TRBJ1-5; D may be TRBD1 (6 bases). The CDR3 spans 16 residues. Trimming removed 6 bases from V and 0 bases from J, with 15 bases in between. Germline CDR1 KGHSH, CDR2 LQKENI. The CDR3 protein is CASSPTGQNSNQPQHF. The CDR3 coding sequence is TGTGCCAGCTCCCCAACCGGACAGAATAGCAATCAGCCCCAGCATTTT. The full variable domain, in which reference TRBV18 and TRBJ1-5 provide the parts outside the CDR3, is NAGVMQNPRHLVRRRGQEARLRCSPMKGHSHVYWYRQLPEEGLKFMVYLQKENIIDESGMPKERFSAEFPKEGPSILRIQQVVRGDSAAYFCASSPTGQNSNQPQHFGDGTRLSIL.

The chain joins TRBV28 to TRBJ1-5; 7 bases match TRBD1. The germline V gene has CDR1 MDHEN and CDR2 SYDVKM. J lost 4 bases, V lost 7 bases, and 4 bases had no gene match. The CDR3 sequence is 13 residues long. Here the CDR3 reads CASISGQNQPQHF. The CDR3 bases are TGTGCCAGCATCTCGGGACAGAATCAGCCCCAGCATTTT.

The chain carries TRBV15 and TRBJ1-3; 8 positions match TRBD1. Germline V gene sequence: CDR1 LNHNV, CDR2 YYDKDF (reference sequence). This CDR3 has 17 residues. With 4 bases clipped from V and 1 base from J, the junction kept 9 bases outside the gene matches. The CDR3 protein is CATSIGTGRGSGNTIYF. CDR3 in DNA: TGTGCCACCAGCATAGGGACAGGAAGGGGATCTGGAAACACCATATATTTT.

The rearrangement uses TRBV2 and TRBJ2-3; tentative D call: TRBD1 (6 bases). The V gene lost 6 bases and the J gene lost 4 bases, with 17 bases spanning the gap. Germline lookup yields CDR1 SNHLY and CDR2 FYNNEI. The CDR3 covers 15 residues. DNA of the CDR3: TGTGCCAGCAGAGGCGGCTGGGCAGGGGCAGATACGCAGTATTTT. Encoded protein: CASRGGWAGADTQYF.

The V call is TRBV9, the J call TRBJ2-5; TRBD1 might be the D (5 bases). CDR3 length: 15 amino acids. Trimming stripped 4 bases from V and 3 bases from J, with 16 bases between. Per the germline V gene, CDR1 is SGDLS and CDR2 is YYNGEE. The chain's CDR3 is CASSLRQLREETQYF. CDR3 sequence (DNA): TGTGCCAGCAGCTTACGACAGCTCCGGGAAGAGACCCAGTACTTC.

This clone came up once. This sequence joins TRBV4-3 and TRBJ2-7; 7 bases align to TRBD2. Trimming took 2 bases from V and 2 from J; bases not matched to a gene: 9. Germline CDR1 reads LGHNA; CDR2 reads YSLEER. This CDR3 region has 16 residues. CDR3 sequence: CASSQSLAALTYEQYF. DNA for the CDR3: TGCGCCAGCAGCCAATCGCTAGCGGCATTAACCTACGAGCAGTACTTC.

The chain couples TRBV7-2 to TRBJ2-5; 10 bases fit TRBD2. V lost 5 bases, J lost 2 bases, and 5 bases stayed unmatched. The CDR3 has 15 amino acids. From germline, CDR1 is SGHTA and CDR2 FQGNSA. DNA of the CDR3: TGTGCCAGCAGCCGGACTAGCGGTTCTCAAGAGACCCAGTACTTC. Translation: CASSRTSGSQETQYF.

This rearrangement joins TRBV30 to TRBJ1-6; no clear D gene. V was clipped by 4 bases and J by 3 bases, with 10 bases between them. CDR3 length: 14 amino acids. Germline-derived CDR1 and CDR2 are GTSNPN and SVGIG (reference sequence). CDR3 in amino acids: CAWTEYIYNSPLHF. In nucleotides, the CDR3 is TGTGCCTGGACGGAGTACATCTATAATTCACCCCTCCACTTT.

The V gene is TRBV5-1, the J gene TRBJ1-1, with D possibly being TRBD1 (6 bases). V lost 2 bases and J lost 0, with 11 bases in between. This CDR3 has 15 amino acids. Germline V gives CDR1 SGHRS, CDR2 YFSETQ. CDR3 DNA: TGCGCCAGCAGCTTTGACGGACAGATGAACACTGAAGCTTTCTTT. Its protein product is CASSFDGQMNTEAFF. Full variable domain (remainder filled in from reference TRBV5-1 and TRBJ1-1): KAGVTQTPRYLIKTRGQQVTLSCSPISGHRSVSWYQQTPGQGLQFLFEYFSETQRNKGNFPGRFSGRQFSNSRSEMNVSTLELGDSALYLCASSFDGQMNTEAFFGQGTRLTVV.

V and J are TRBV7-9 and TRBJ2-6; no reliable D call. V was trimmed by 3 bases and J by 0 bases, leaving 6 bases between them. CDR3 length equals 15 residues. CDR1 is SEHNR and CDR2 is FQNEAQ in the germline V gene (reference sequence). The CDR3 protein is CASSLSVSGANVLTF. The CDR3, as DNA: TGTGCCAGCAGCTTGAGTGTCTCTGGGGCCAACGTCCTGACTTTC.